This T cell receptor (beta chain) emerged from a study of blood T cell repertoires in COVID-19. Background on the study: Specimens from acute and convalescent COVID-19 originated in the United States, Italy and Spain. PBMCs, B-cell-depleted T cells, or T cells were the source of the cDNA or gDNA that made up the material.

In the study's own analysis: Reference gene primer amplification yielded estimated nucleated cell counts. TCRdb keeps only in-frame clones here, not all; method: immunoSEQ multiplex PCR. V, J and clone size reflect that table, while D and trimming were determined from the DNA. The sample gives about 250,000 clones, roughly nine tenths of which show up once; under 4% is in the top ten. The specimen was peripheral blood. The clonotype comes from a man aged 18 to 35 with active or convalescent COVID-19.

CDR3 bases: TGTGCCATCAGTGAGTCGGACAGAGGCACCGGGGAGCTGTTTTTT. Amino acid sequence: CAISESDRGTGELFF. The V and J genes are TRBV10-3 and TRBJ2-2; perhaps TRBD1 as D (6 bases). Looked up from germline, CDR1 is ENHRY and CDR2 is SYGVKD. The CDR3 runs to 15 residues. Trimming left V 0 bases short and J 4 bases short, with 9 bases between.